These 24 T cell receptor beta chains came from one sample sequenced in a study of somatic mutations in cytotoxic T cells in rheumatoid arthritis. The protocol was immunoSEQ multiplex PCR, while the TCRdb copy is restricted to in-frame clones and leaves out a portion. The sample has about 23,000 clones, more than 65% seen once. Material for sequencing was CD8+ T cells sorted from blood. The receptors stem from an adult with rheumatoid arthritis.

The CDR3 sequence is CAISESLLGQAVTYGYTF. The CDR3, as DNA: TGTGCCATCAGTGAGTCGCTGCTCGGACAGGCAGTAACGTATGGCTACACCTTC. The rearrangement links TRBV10-3 to TRBJ1-2; TRBD1 matches 7 bases. The CDR3 totals 18 residues. Germline V gene lookup returns CDR1 ENHRY and CDR2 SYGVKD. Trimming removed 0 bases from V and 5 bases from J; junction bases left unmatched: 15.

The chain carries TRBV4-2 and TRBJ2-1; 7 bases agree with TRBD2. Germline loops: CDR1 LGHNA, CDR2 YNFKEQ. The CDR3 is 16 amino acids. The ends lost 0 bases at V and 3 bases at J; junction bases unmatched: 5. The CDR3 loop is CASSQEWGGVYNEQFF. The CDR3 region has the DNA TGTGCCAGCAGCCAAGAGTGGGGGGGAGTCTACAATGAGCAGTTCTTC.

The rearrangement uses TRBV7-9 and TRBJ2-7, with 7 bases matching TRBD1. The CDR3 length is 15 residues. The trim removed 5 bases at V and 2 bases at J, leaving 9 bases unmatched. Germline values: CDR1 SEHNR, CDR2 FQNEAQ (reference sequence). The CDR3 spells CASSLAGTEAYEQYF. In nucleotides, the CDR3 is TGTGCCAGCAGCCTTGCCGGGACAGAGGCCTACGAGCAGTACTTC.

This clone was recorded a few times. The chain joins TRBV27 to TRBJ1-2; a possible D gene is TRBD1 (5 bases). CDR3 length: 15 residues. From germline, CDR1 is MNHEY and CDR2 SMNVEV (reference sequence). The germline V and J ends were trimmed by 6 bases and 3 bases, with 17 bases remaining between them. The CDR3 protein is CASRGWGGGDYGYTF. The DNA of the CDR3 is TGTGCCAGCAGGGGGTGGGGGGGAGGGGACTATGGCTACACCTTC.

By proportion, this clone is medium-sized (0.01 to 0.1%). This chain's CDR3 is CASSLLQEGEQFF. DNA of the CDR3: TGTGCCAGCAGTTTACTCCAGGAGGGTGAGCAGTTCTTC. The rearrangement links TRBV27 to TRBJ2-1; a possible D gene is TRBD2 (6 bases). The V end was cut by 2 bases, the J end by 9 bases, with 11 bases between. CDR1 MNHEY and CDR2 SMNVEV come from the germline V gene (reference sequence). There are 13 residues in the CDR3.

This chain links TRBV9 with TRBJ2-5; D is possibly TRBD1 or TRBD2 (6 bases each). The CDR3 has 14 amino acids. Germline loops: CDR1 SGDLS, CDR2 YYNGEE. The V gene lost 0 bases and the J gene lost 4 bases, with 10 bases spanning the gap. CDR3 region: CASSVAGGGETQYF. The CDR3 coding sequence is TGTGCCAGCAGCGTAGCCGGGGGCGGAGAGACCCAGTACTTC. Using reference TRBV9 and TRBJ2-5 for the parts outside the CDR3, the full variable domain is DSGVTQTPKHLITATGQRVTLRCSPRSGDLSVYWYQQSLDQGLQFLIQYYNGEERAKGNILERFSAQQFPDLHSELNLSSLELGDSALYFCASSVAGGGETQYFGPGTRLLVL.

The chain carries TRBV9 and TRBJ2-3; 12 bases align to TRBD2. Germline-derived CDR1 and CDR2 are SGDLS and YYNGEE. The V segment lost 0 bases and the J segment 4 bases; nucleotides outside the gene matches: 6. CDR3 size: 17 residues. The CDR3 sequence is CASSVGASGGAADTQYF. The CDR3 DNA reads as TGTGCCAGCAGCGTAGGGGCTAGCGGGGGGGCTGCAGATACGCAGTATTTT.

This chain uses TRBV18 with TRBJ1-4, with 9 bases matching TRBD1. This CDR3 comprises 17 residues. CDR1 is KGHSH and CDR2 is LQKENI in the germline V gene. V was clipped by 2 bases and J by 2 bases; unmatched bases: 6. The CDR3 DNA follows: TGTGCCAGCTCACCATTAGGGACAGGGTCTACTAATGAAAAACTGTTTTTT. This encodes CASSPLGTGSTNEKLFF.

The rearrangement uses TRBV7-2 and TRBJ2-3; D is undetermined. Trimming shortened V by 4 bases and J by 1 base, and 12 bases separated the two germline ends. Germline-derived CDR1 and CDR2 are SGHTA and FQGNSA. This CDR3 region has 15 residues. The CDR3 region is CASSSAFRGTDTQYF. DNA for the CDR3: TGTGCCAGCAGCTCCGCCTTTCGCGGCACAGATACGCAGTATTTT.

This clone has a single count. This chain's CDR3 is CASSPFQGAGQETQYF. The CDR3 coding sequence is TGTGCCAGCTCACCATTCCAGGGGGCCGGTCAAGAGACCCAGTACTTC. This chain connects TRBV18 to TRBJ2-5; TRBD1 matches at 8 bases. CDR1 KGHSH and CDR2 LQKENI come from the germline V gene. V was pared by 2 bases and J by 2 bases, with 7 bases of the junction left unmatched. CDR3 length: 16 amino acids.

This clone was found a few times. The chain employs TRBV27 and TRBJ1-1, with TRBD1 matching 8 bases. V shed 2 bases and J 3 bases; nucleotides not matched to a gene: 5. The germline CDR1 and CDR2 sequences are MNHEY and SMNVEV (reference sequence). The CDR3 extends over 15 amino acids. The CDR3 region has the DNA TGTGCCAGCAGTTTACAGGGGGCGCTGGACACTGAAGCTTTCTTT. It translates to CASSLQGALDTEAFF.

This clone was seen only once. This sequence joins TRBV7-6 and TRBJ2-3, with 7 bases aligning to TRBD2. The CDR3 loop spans 16 amino acids. With 5 bases clipped from V and 3 bases from J, the junction kept 11 bases outside the gene matches. Germline CDR1 reads SGHVS; CDR2 reads FNYEAQ. The CDR3 here is CASSRRGGSTTDTQYF. The CDR3 bases are TGTGCCAGCAGCCGCCGGGGCGGGAGTACGACAGATACGCAGTATTTT.

V usage is TRBV19 and J usage is TRBJ2-7; 8 nucleotides agree with TRBD1. Germline V CDR1 and CDR2: LNHDA, SQIVND (reference sequence). V gave up 10 bases and J gave up 0 bases; unmatched junction bases: 5. The CDR3 is 13 residues long. CDR3 nucleotide sequence: TGTGCCACCTCGACAGGGGTCTCCTACGAGCAGTACTTC. This encodes CATSTGVSYEQYF.

The V and J genes are TRBV6-1 and TRBJ2-4; 13 nucleotides match TRBD2. This CDR3 contains 17 residues. V was clipped by 3 bases and J by 3 bases; unmatched bases: 5. Germline V gives CDR1 MNHNS, CDR2 SASEGT. The CDR3 loop is CASSERTSGRGKNIQYF. The CDR3 bases are TGTGCCAGCAGTGAGAGGACTAGCGGGAGAGGCAAAAACATTCAGTACTTC.

This sequence joins TRBV4-1 and TRBJ2-5; D could derive from TRBD1 or TRBD2 (5 bases each). The germline CDR1 and CDR2 sequences are MGHRA and YSYEKL. The germline V and J ends were trimmed by 1 base and 1 base, with 10 bases remaining between them. This CDR3 is 15 amino acids long. The CDR3 sequence is CASSQVGGTQETQYF. The CDR3 DNA reads TGCGCCAGCAGCCAAGTGGGTGGGACCCAAGAGACCCAGTACTTC.

This clone turned up a few times. This chain joins TRBV7-9 and TRBJ1-6; D uncertain. The germline V gene encodes CDR1 SEHNR and CDR2 FQNEAQ (reference sequence). The CDR3 runs 15 residues. Deletions cut 5 bases from V and 10 bases from J, with 18 bases between. The CDR3 coding sequence is TGTGCCAGCAGCACCACGGTCGCGGCTGGGTCACCCCTCCACTTT. The encoded protein is CASSTTVAAGSPLHF. Variable domain in full (rest from reference TRBV7-9 and TRBJ1-6): DTGVSQNPRHKITKRGQNVTFRCDPISEHNRLYWYRQTLGQGPEFLTYFQNEAQLEKSRLLSDRFSAERPKGSFSTLEIQRTEQGDSAMYLCASSTTVAAGSPLHFGNGTRLTVT.

This rearrangement joins TRBV2 to TRBJ2-7, with TRBD2 matching 8 bases. The CDR3 contains 15 residues. With 6 bases clipped from V and 3 bases from J, the junction kept 10 bases outside the gene matches. The V gene's germline CDR1 is SNHLY and CDR2 FYNNEI. The CDR3 sequence is CASRAPAGAGYEQYF. The DNA of the CDR3 is TGTGCCAGCAGGGCACCAGCGGGGGCCGGCTACGAGCAGTACTTC.

As for this clone: The same CDR3 can be traced to other DNA sequences in this sample. J is TRBJ1-5 and V is TRBV27; D gene ambiguous. There are 13 residues in the CDR3. Germline lookup yields CDR1 MNHEY and CDR2 SMNVEV (reference sequence). The ends were cut back, 5 bases at V and 3 bases at J, with 8 bases in the middle. The DNA of the CDR3 is TGTGCCAGCAGTGACGGTTACAATCAGCCCCAGCATTTT. It specifies CASSDGYNQPQHF.

The CDR3 region has the DNA TGTGCCAGCAGCCAGTCCCAGGGAAGTAATGGCTACACCTTC. Translating gives CASSQSQGSNGYTF. The chain uses TRBV6-5 and TRBJ1-2; D might be TRBD1 (5 bases). Trimming left V 6 bases short and J 6 bases short, with 17 bases between. Germline CDR1 MNHEY, CDR2 SVGAGI. CDR3 length equals 14 residues.

The genes are TRBV4-1 and TRBJ2-3; tentatively, D is TRBD2 (5 bases). The CDR3 consists of 14 residues. From germline, CDR1 is MGHRA and CDR2 YSYEKL. Deletions cut 5 bases from V and 4 bases from J, with 13 bases between. As DNA, the CDR3 is TGCGCCAGCAGCAACGCACTAGGACCAGATACGCAGTATTTT. It is translated as CASSNALGPDTQYF.

The chain couples TRBV5-1 to TRBJ1-1; D unclear. Germline CDR1 is SGHRS and CDR2 is YFSETQ. CDR3 size: 13 residues. V gave up 5 bases and J gave up 0 bases, with 8 bases separating them. The CDR3 loop reads CASRPYMNTEAFF. CDR3 nucleotide sequence: TGCGCCAGCAGACCCTACATGAACACTGAAGCTTTCTTT. The variable domain in full, with the rest retrieved from reference TRBV5-1 and TRBJ1-1, is KAGVTQTPRYLIKTRGQQVTLSCSPISGHRSVSWYQQTPGQGLQFLFEYFSETQRNKGNFPGRFSGRQFSNSRSEMNVSTLELGDSALYLCASRPYMNTEAFFGQGTRLTVV.

The count of this clone is one. The V and J genes are TRBV7-6 and TRBJ2-1; no reliable D call. V lost 1 base to trimming and J lost 0 bases, with 13 bases between them. The CDR3 contains 17 residues. The germline V gene has CDR1 SGHVS and CDR2 FNYEAQ. CDR3 in DNA: TGTGCCAGCAGCTTAGGGGCCGGCAGGAGCTCCTACAATGAGCAGTTCTTC. Translated, it gives CASSLGAGRSSYNEQFF.

The chain recombines TRBV19 with TRBJ1-1; maybe TRBD1 (5 bases). V was clipped by 10 bases and J by 3 bases, with 12 bases between them. The CDR3 loop spans 12 amino acids. The germline V gene encodes CDR1 LNHDA and CDR2 SQIVND (reference sequence). CDR3 bases: TGTGCCACGTCGATAGGGGACACTGAAGCTTTCTTT. Protein sequence: CATSIGDTEAFF.

The V and J genes are TRBV2 and TRBJ2-7; 7 nucleotides line up with TRBD2. The CDR3 runs 20 residues. CDR1 is SNHLY, CDR2 FYNNEI, per germline. The V gene end was trimmed by 2 bases and the J gene end by 0 bases; junction bases not matched to a gene: 19. Here the CDR3 DNA reads TGTGCCAGCAGTGAACTTTCTGAGGGCCAGGTTAGCGGGCGCTCCTACGAGCAGTACTTC. As protein: CASSELSEGQVSGRSYEQYF.